The present TCR beta chain was sequenced within a study of cytomegalovirus exposure and HLA in healthy donors. A remark on this clone: The target antigen is unknown.

Study observations and caveats: In a later analysis, productive TCRs from donors in an Asian-associated ancestry cluster reportedly carried fewer N-insertions than the cohort mean. TCR beta sequences reportedly predicted the HLA-A and HLA-B alleles of most subjects accurately. Sequencing likely caused a cluster of highly shared sequence variants. Most TCR sequences showed up rarely, but some public TCRs showed up in many donors.

Trimming stripped 0 bases from V and 3 bases from J, with 10 bases between. The CDR3 is made up of 15 amino acids. The germline V gene has CDR1 MGHRA and CDR2 YSYEKL. The study ran its PCR with 60 Vbeta and 13 Jbeta primers. Clones were read by immunoSEQ multiplex PCR, and TCRdb kept only the in-frame ones, dropping some. The sample contains roughly 160,000 clones, over 70% of which appear only once. The TCR originated in a man younger than 45 in good health and CMV-seronegative. V usage is TRBV4-1 and J usage is TRBJ2-3; D possibly corresponds to TRBD1 (5 bases). The specimen sequenced was PBMCs. Written as DNA, the CDR3 is TGCGCCAGCAGCCAAGAGGTGGGGCCAACAGATACGCAGTATTTT. Its protein product is CASSQEVGPTDTQYF.